Listed here are 32 T cell receptor beta chains from one sample, sequenced in a study of cytomegalovirus exposure and HLA in healthy donors. Amplification used 60 Vbeta primers and 13 Jbeta primers. Measured with immunoSEQ multiplex PCR; TCRdb has only the in-frame clones, and not every one. The data show 100,000 to 150,000 clones, approximately 80% seen once. The sequenced material came from PBMCs. All receptors derive from a middle-aged woman in good health and CMV-seropositive.

The chain couples TRBV19 to TRBJ1-2; 7 nucleotides agree with TRBD1. Germline trimming cut 3 bases from V and 2 bases from J; bases unmatched to any gene: 3. CDR1 is LNHDA, CDR2 SQIVND, per germline (reference sequence). The CDR3 length is 14 residues. The CDR3 coding sequence is TGTGCCAGTAGTATTGGCAGGGGGAACTATGGCTACACCTTC. It translates to CASSIGRGNYGYTF.

The chain joins TRBV2 to TRBJ2-7, with 13 bases lining up with TRBD2. Germline trimming cut 6 bases from V and 2 bases from J; bases unmatched to any gene: 4. CDR3 length: 15 residues. Germline CDR1 and CDR2: SNHLY and FYNNEI. This CDR3 reads CASRKGLAGTYEQYF. The DNA of the CDR3 is TGTGCCAGCAGGAAGGGACTAGCGGGGACCTACGAGCAGTACTTC.

The rearrangement joins TRBV15 to TRBJ2-7; a possible D gene is TRBD2 (6 bases). Germline V gene data show CDR1 as LNHNV and CDR2 as YYDKDF (reference sequence). The CDR3 has 16 amino acids. Trimming pared 0 bases from V and 3 bases from J, leaving 15 bases between. The CDR3 region is CATSRDRSGALYEQYF. The CDR3 region has the DNA TGTGCCACCAGCAGAGATAGATCGGGAGCCCTCTACGAGCAGTACTTC. The whole variable domain, filled in from reference TRBV15 and TRBJ2-7, reads DAMVIQNPRYQVTQFGKPVTLSCSQTLNHNVMYWYQQKSSQAPKLLFHYYDKDFNNEADTPDNFQSRRPNTSFCFLDIRSPGLGDTAMYLCATSRDRSGALYEQYFGPGTRLTVT.

The rearrangement joins TRBV5-4 to TRBJ1-1; tentatively, D is TRBD1 (5 bases). V was shortened by 0 bases and J by 9 bases, with 9 bases between the two germline ends. The CDR3 sequence is 12 residues long. CDR1 SGHNT and CDR2 YYREEE come from the germline V gene (reference sequence). In nucleotides, the CDR3 is TGTGCCAGCAGCTTGGGACAGAATCAAGCTTTCTTT. The encoded protein is CASSLGQNQAFF.

The rearrangement links TRBV27 to TRBJ2-7, with 7 bases aligning to TRBD2. V gave up 2 bases and J gave up 4 bases; unmatched junction bases: 8. The CDR3 is 15 amino acids. The V gene's germline CDR1 is MNHEY and CDR2 SMNVEV (reference sequence). CDR3 sequence: CASSLKAGEGYEQYF. The CDR3 nucleotides read TGTGCCAGCAGTTTAAAGGCGGGAGAGGGGTACGAGCAGTACTTC.

This sequence joins TRBV4-2 and TRBJ2-7; D might be TRBD1 (6 bases). V was shortened by 1 base and J by 0 bases, with 16 bases between the two germline ends. Per the germline V gene, CDR1 is LGHNA and CDR2 is YNFKEQ. This CDR3 is built from 17 residues. The CDR3 DNA follows: TGTGCCAGCAGCCAAGGGGCAGGACAGCTCCTCTCCTACGAGCAGTACTTC. Translated: CASSQGAGQLLSYEQYF.

V is TRBV6-1 and J is TRBJ1-5; 7 positions agree with TRBD1. The length of the CDR3 is 13 residues. Germline-derived CDR1 and CDR2 are MNHNS and SASEGT. J gave up 5 bases and V 8 bases, and 6 bases lay outside the gene matches. The CDR3 region is CASGDRTYQPQHF. In DNA form, the CDR3 reads TGTGCCAGCGGGGACAGAACCTATCAGCCCCAGCATTTT.

The rearrangement joins TRBV19 to TRBJ2-2; possible D gene TRBD2, 5 bases. Trimming stripped 6 bases from V and 1 base from J, with 12 bases between. The CDR3 is 15 residues long. Germline assignment: CDR1 LNHDA and CDR2 SQIVND (reference sequence). CDR3 amino acids: CASRYSGMNTGELFF. DNA for the CDR3: TGTGCCAGTAGGTACAGCGGAATGAACACCGGGGAGCTGTTTTTT.

CDR3 sequence: CASSLGLVTLKETQYF. The CDR3 coding sequence is TGCGCCAGCAGCTTGGGCTTGGTGACTTTAAAAGAGACCCAGTACTTC. V is TRBV5-1 and J is TRBJ2-5; D gene ambiguous. The germline V gene encodes CDR1 SGHRS and CDR2 YFSETQ. The CDR3 runs to 16 residues. Trimming left V 0 bases short and J 3 bases short, with 15 bases between.

This clone was counted between two and nine times. This chain joins TRBV5-1 and TRBJ2-6, with TRBD2 matching over 7 bases. Trimming at V came to 0 bases and at J to 0 bases, leaving 6 bases not matched to a gene. The CDR3 spans 18 residues. CDR1 is SGHRS and CDR2 is YFSETQ in the germline V gene. The CDR3 DNA reads as TGCGCCAGCAGCTTGGGGGCAGCGGGAATCTCTGGGGCCAACGTCCTGACTTTC. Its protein is CASSLGAAGISGANVLTF.

The rearrangement links TRBV29-1 to TRBJ2-3; 7 positions match TRBD2. Germline V gene data show CDR1 as SQVTM and CDR2 as ANQGSEA. This CDR3 comprises 16 residues. Trimming at V came to 1 base and at J to 0 bases, leaving 7 bases not matched to a gene. The CDR3 DNA follows: TGCAGCGTTGAAGGGGGAGGGAGTACTAGCACAGATACGCAGTATTTT. This codes for CSVEGGGSTSTDTQYF.

In this sample, this clone turned up a few times. V is TRBV6-6 and J is TRBJ1-5; 7 bases match TRBD1. The CDR3 totals 15 residues. The trim removed 2 bases at V and 3 bases at J, leaving 4 bases unmatched. In germline, CDR1 is MNHNY, CDR2 SVGAGI (reference sequence). As DNA, the CDR3 is TGTGCCAGCAGTTACGGACAGGTGATCAATCAGCCCCAGCATTTT. Its protein product is CASSYGQVINQPQHF.

This sequence joins TRBV4-1 and TRBJ1-6; TRBD1 agrees at 7 bases. The CDR3 has 14 amino acids. Germline-derived CDR1 and CDR2 are MGHRA and YSYEKL. Trimming removed 4 bases from V and 8 bases from J; junction bases left unmatched: 5. CDR3 sequence reads: CASSRTGDHSPLHF. CDR3 DNA: TGCGCCAGCAGCCGTACAGGGGATCATTCACCCCTCCACTTT.

The rearrangement joins TRBV5-1 to TRBJ2-5; 11 positions match TRBD2. The end of the DNA aligns better with TRBJ2-7, so the J call may be wrong. CDR1 is SGHRS, CDR2 YFSETQ, per germline. This CDR3 has 15 amino acids. CDR3 sequence: CASSFVAGGEGEQYF. The CDR3 region has the DNA TGCGCCAGCAGCTTCGTAGCGGGAGGGGAAGGCGAGCAGTACTTC.

J is TRBJ1-1 and V is TRBV30; the match to TRBD1 covers 11 bases. CDR1 GTSNPN and CDR2 SVGIG come from the germline V gene (reference sequence). The V and J ends lost 2 bases and 5 bases, in that order; junction bases with no gene match: 4. This CDR3 contains 14 residues. In DNA, the CDR3 is TGTGCCTGGAGTCCGGGACAGGGGGGAACTGAAGCTTTCTTT. Translation gives CAWSPGQGGTEAFF. Complete variable domain (other parts from reference TRBV30 and TRBJ1-1): SQTIHQWPATLVQPVGSPLSLECTVEGTSNPNLYWYRQAAGRGLQLLFYSVGIGQISSEVPQNLSASRPQDRQFILSSKKLLLSDSGFYLCAWSPGQGGTEAFFGQGTRLTVV.

The chain combines TRBV19 with TRBJ2-2, with unresolved D. V lost 5 bases, J lost 3 bases, and 13 bases lay in between. CDR3 length equals 15 residues. Germline CDR1 reads LNHDA; CDR2 reads SQIVND (reference sequence). The CDR3 loop is CASSSSGGHTGELFF. Here the CDR3 DNA reads TGTGCCAGTAGTTCCTCTGGCGGCCACACCGGGGAGCTGTTTTTT.

The chain's CDR3 is CSVERTGGGNEQFF. The CDR3 nucleotides read TGCAGCGTTGAAAGGACAGGGGGGGGGAATGAGCAGTTCTTC. The V call is TRBV29-1, the J call TRBJ2-1, with 10 positions matching TRBD1. The V and J ends lost 2 bases and 7 bases, in that order; junction bases with no gene match: 5. CDR3 size: 14 residues. Germline V gives CDR1 SQVTM, CDR2 ANQGSEA.

The chain has TRBV28 and TRBJ1-2; D remains unclear. The CDR3 sequence is 14 residues long. V was shortened by 6 bases and J by 4 bases, with 15 bases between the two germline ends. The germline V gene has CDR1 MDHEN and CDR2 SYDVKM. DNA for the CDR3: TGTGCCAGCAGCCCTCCACAGACTACCTATGGCTACACCTTC. It encodes CASSPPQTTYGYTF.

J is TRBJ1-1 and V is TRBV25-1; the D is unclear. CDR3 size: 14 residues. Germline-derived CDR1 and CDR2 are MGHDK and SYGVNS. Trimming removed 6 bases at V and 1 base at J, with 12 bases between. The DNA of the CDR3 is TGTGCCAGCAGCGACCGGAGGCGGAACACTGAAGCTTTCTTT. Encoded protein: CASSDRRRNTEAFF.

The chain is built from TRBV4-1 and TRBJ2-1; 14 positions match TRBD2. The CDR3 length is 18 residues. Germline V gene sequence: CDR1 MGHRA, CDR2 YSYEKL. V shed 5 bases and J 6 bases; nucleotides not matched to a gene: 12. CDR3 sequence (DNA): TGCGCCAGCAGCTCTTCGACTAGCGGGAGGGCCTCGATCAATGAGCAGTTCTTC. It codes for CASSSSTSGRASINEQFF.

V usage is TRBV27 and J usage is TRBJ1-5; D remains ambiguous. V lost 3 bases and J lost 6, with 12 bases in between. This CDR3 has 14 amino acids. The germline CDR1 and CDR2 sequences are MNHEY and SMNVEV (reference sequence). CDR3 nucleotides: TGTGCCAGCAGTTTTAGAGCGGGAGGTCAGCCCCAGCATTTT. It specifies CASSFRAGGQPQHF.

V is TRBV7-8 and J is TRBJ2-3; 7 nucleotides agree with TRBD2. With 5 bases clipped from V and 10 bases from J, the junction kept 12 bases outside the gene matches. The CDR3 runs 14 residues. Looked up from germline, CDR1 is SGHVS and CDR2 is FQNEAQ. The CDR3 here is CASSPQFGLGAQYF. The CDR3 nucleotides read TGTGCCAGCAGCCCGCAATTCGGACTAGGTGCGCAGTATTTT.

The chain carries TRBV28 and TRBJ2-3; D gene ambiguous. In germline, CDR1 is MDHEN, CDR2 SYDVKM. The CDR3 extends over 21 amino acids. V was pared by 5 bases and J by 1 base, with 31 bases between. The CDR3 coding sequence is TGTGCCAGCAGTCCGCTGTCGGGTGTCAGACTGACCTCCTGGGGCACAGATACGCAGTATTTT. Its protein product is CASSPLSGVRLTSWGTDTQYF. Looking up the rest from reference TRBV28 and TRBJ2-3 gives the full variable domain: DVKVTQSSRYLVKRTGEKVFLECVQDMDHENMFWYRQDPGLGLRLIYFSYDVKMKEKGDIPEGYSVSREKKERFSLILESASTNQTSMYLCASSPLSGVRLTSWGTDTQYFGPGTRLTVL.

This rearrangement joins TRBV5-1 to TRBJ2-3, with 7 bases that match TRBD2. The germline V gene has CDR1 SGHRS and CDR2 YFSETQ. V lost 0 bases and J lost 0; bases outside the gene matches: 7. The CDR3 runs 17 residues. The CDR3 is CASSLGASGYSTDTQYF. The CDR3 DNA follows: TGCGCCAGCAGCTTGGGAGCTAGCGGATATAGCACAGATACGCAGTATTTT.

CDR3 sequence: CASTHRGVYNSPLHF. The CDR3 DNA reads TGTGCCAGCACCCACAGGGGTGTCTATAATTCACCCCTCCACTTT. The chain has TRBV6-5 and TRBJ1-6, with 7 bases lining up with TRBD1. J lost 3 bases, V lost 7 bases, and 6 bases had no gene match. The CDR3 has 15 residues. Germline-derived CDR1 and CDR2 are MNHEY and SVGAGI.

V and J are TRBV2 and TRBJ2-1; D might be TRBD2 (5 bases). The germline V gene has CDR1 SNHLY and CDR2 FYNNEI. The CDR3 is 15 amino acids. V lost 2 bases to trimming and J lost 4 bases, with 12 bases between them. CDR3 sequence: CASSETLGNYNEQFF. For the CDR3, the DNA is TGTGCCAGCAGTGAAACACTAGGGAATTACAATGAGCAGTTCTTC.

This rearrangement joins TRBV4-1 to TRBJ2-7; 9 bases align to TRBD1. Trimming removed 2 bases from V and 5 bases from J; junction bases left unmatched: 10. This CDR3 region has 16 residues. Germline assignment: CDR1 MGHRA and CDR2 YSYEKL. Here the CDR3 DNA reads TGCGCCAGCAGCCAACCTTCCCGGGACAGGGAGGACGAGCAGTACTTC. Protein product: CASSQPSRDREDEQYF.

Of note for this clone: At one end, the junction sequence differs from germline, possibly due to a read error. In nucleotides, the CDR3 is TGTGCCAGCAGCTTATCCGACGGGATAGGCCATTTT. Residues: CASSLSDGIGHF. The chain uses TRBV7-9 and TRBJ1-4; D not resolved. The CDR3 runs 12 residues. Germline V gene sequence: CDR1 SEHNR, CDR2 FQNEAQ (reference sequence).

The chain recombines TRBV6-6 with TRBJ2-7; the D gene is possibly TRBD2 (6 bases). V was cut by 8 bases and J by 3 bases, with 17 bases left in between. The CDR3 totals 14 residues. Looked up from germline, CDR1 is MNHNY and CDR2 is SVGAGI (reference sequence). The CDR3 spells CASQTGLASYEQYF. In nucleotides, the CDR3 is TGTGCCAGCCAGACGGGGCTAGCGAGCTACGAGCAGTACTTC.

The chain links TRBV14 to TRBJ1-2, with D possibly being TRBD1 (5 bases). The germline V and J ends were trimmed by 2 bases and 3 bases, with 10 bases remaining between them. The CDR3 is made up of 14 amino acids. Germline lookup yields CDR1 SGHDN and CDR2 FVKESK. Here the CDR3 reads CASSQSREDYGYTF. CDR3 nucleotide sequence: TGTGCCAGCAGCCAAAGCAGGGAGGACTATGGCTACACCTTC.

CDR3 residues: CASSPPGGNTEAFF. The CDR3 region has the DNA TGTGCCAGCTCACCACCAGGGGGGAACACTGAAGCTTTCTTT. The chain is built from TRBV18 and TRBJ1-1; perhaps TRBD1 as D (6 bases). This CDR3 is 14 amino acids long. Germline CDR1 KGHSH, CDR2 LQKENI. Trimming took 0 bases from V and 1 from J, leaving 6 bases between them.

The chain is built from TRBV5-1 and TRBJ2-1; D is possibly TRBD2 (5 bases). Per germline, CDR1 SGHRS and CDR2 YFSETQ. This CDR3 contains 16 residues. V was clipped by 4 bases and J by 1 base, with 15 bases between them. The chain's CDR3 is CASSQGGRRSYNEQFF. The CDR3 DNA sequence: TGCGCCAGCAGCCAAGGAGGCCGGAGATCCTACAATGAGCAGTTCTTC.